This is a list of T cell receptor beta chains from one sample in a study of Graves' ophthalmopathy and Graves' hyperthyroidism. TCRdb re-analysed the multiplex PCR reads in MiXCR, keeping a single row per CDR3 protein. Of hundreds of thousands of distinct CDR3 sequences in the sample, approximately 15% were seen once. Specimen: peripheral blood. The receptor set was obtained from a woman under 30 with stable Graves' hyperthyroidism. CDR3s include the opening cysteine and the closing phenylalanine or tryptophan. The D gene is left open where the match is weak. Size is stated for part of the rows, as once, few or many counts, or as a class when the clone is expanded.

j_gene | abundance | d_gene | v_gene | CDR3nt | CDR3aa
TRBJ2-7 | many | . | TRBV9 | TGTGCCAGCAGCGTAGCAGCTACGAGCTCCTACGAGCAGTACTTC | CASSVAATSSYEQYF
TRBJ2-7 | . | TRBD2 | TRBV6-5 | TGTGCCAGCAGTTGGGTGGGGGGGTCCGAGCAGTACTTC | CASSWVGGSEQYF
TRBJ1-2 | many | TRBD1 | TRBV24-1 | TGTGCCACCAGTGGACAGGGGGAATATGGCTACACCTTC | CATSGQGEYGYTF
TRBJ2-2 | . | . | TRBV7-9 | TGTGCCGGGCGCCGGCAGAGCACCGGGGAGCTGTTTTTT | CAGRRQSTGELFF
TRBJ1-1 | many | . | TRBV28 | TGTGCCAGCAGCAAACAGTACCTCACTGAAGCTTTCTTT | CASSKQYLTEAFF
TRBJ2-7 | many | . | TRBV2 | TGTGCCAGCAGCATCAGGAGGTACGAGCAGTACTTC | CASSIRRYEQYF
TRBJ1-1 | many | . | TRBV5-6 | TGTGCCAGCAGCTTGTCTCCGGGCACTGAAGCTTTCTTT | CASSLSPGTEAFF
TRBJ1-6 | many | TRBD1 | TRBV7-4 | TGTGCCAGCAGCCACGCGGATCAACAGGGGGAGTACTCCTCAGATAATTCACCCCTCCACTTT | CASSHADQQGEYSSDNSPLHF
TRBJ1-2 | many | . | TRBV12-3/TRBV12-4 | TGTGCCAGCAGTTTTGAGGGACACGTCCGCGGCTACACCTTC | CASSFEGHVRGYTF
TRBJ2-7 | many | . | TRBV7-7 | TGTGCTAGCAGCTTAGATTACGACAGCCCCTACGAGCAGTACTTC | CASSLDYDSPYEQYF
TRBJ1-1 | many | . | TRBV9 | TGTGCCAGCAGCGAGGACTTTAGAACTGAAGCTTTCTTT | CASSEDFRTEAFF
TRBJ1-1 | . | TRBD1 | TRBV29-1 | TGCAGCGTTGGGCAGGGGGTTATGAACACTGAAGCTTTCTTT | CSVGQGVMNTEAFF
TRBJ2-7 | many | . | TRBV7-9 | TGTGCCAGCAGCCGACAGAGGGCTTCGCAGTACTTC | CASSRQRASQYF
TRBJ1-6 | many | . | TRBV10-3 | TGTGCCATCAGTGAGGGCAGCTTGAGCTCCTATAATTCACCCCTCCACTTT | CAISEGSLSSYNSPLHF
TRBJ1-1 | many | TRBD1 | TRBV2 | TGTGCCAGCAGCCCCCCTAAGGGGGCGAACACTGAAGCTTTCTTT | CASSPPKGANTEAFF
TRBJ2-5 | many | . | TRBV7-2 | TGTGCCAGCAGCTTAGCCGGCGGGGTCTGGGCCAACAGAGAGACCCAGTACTTC | CASSLAGGVWANRETQYF
TRBJ1-2 | many | . | TRBV20-1 | TGCAGTGCTAGAGGCGGACAGTCTCCCCTCAACTATGGCTACACCTTC | CSARGGQSPLNYGYTF
TRBJ2-4 | many | . | TRBV20-1 | TGCAGTGCTAGAGTGGCGAACATTCAGTACTTC | CSARVANIQYF
TRBJ1-3 | many | . | TRBV19 | TGTGCCAGTAGGGATAGGAACTCTGGAAACACCATATATTTT | CASRDRNSGNTIYF
TRBJ2-4 | many | . | TRBV11-2 | TGTGCCAGCAGCCAGGGGCTAAAAAACATTCAGTACTTC | CASSQGLKNIQYF
TRBJ2-5 | many | . | TRBV2 | TGTGCCAGCAGTGAAGGTTTGGAGACCCAGTACTTC | CASSEGLETQYF
TRBJ2-2 | many | TRBD2 | TRBV7-8 | TGTGCCAGCAGCTTGTTAGCGGGGGGACCGAACACCGGGGAGCTGTTTTTT | CASSLLAGGPNTGELFF
TRBJ2-7 | . | . | TRBV4-1 | TGCGCCAGCAGCCAACGAAGCGCCCGAGGGACCCCCCAAGGGGAGCAGTACTTC | CASSQRSARGTPQGEQYF
TRBJ1-1 | many | . | TRBV19 | TGTGCCAGTAGTGTAACATTGAACACTGAAGCTTTCTTT | CASSVTLNTEAFF
TRBJ1-1 | few | TRBD1 | TRBV20-1 | TGCAGTGCTATCTACAGGGGGGGGGACACTGAAGCTTTCTTT | CSAIYRGGDTEAFF
TRBJ1-4 | many | TRBD1 | TRBV6-1 | TGTGCCAGCTCCGACAGGGGGCGCCTTAATGAAAAACTGTTTTTT | CASSDRGRLNEKLFF
TRBJ2-7 | many | . | TRBV19 | TGTGCCAGTAGTATTCCGGGGGTTACCTACGAGCAGTACTTC | CASSIPGVTYEQYF
TRBJ2-7 | . | TRBD1 | TRBV27 | TGTGCCAGCAGTGATTCCGACAGGGTATACGAGCAGTACTTC | CASSDSDRVYEQYF
TRBJ1-2 | many | . | TRBV12-3/TRBV12-4 | TGTGCCAGCAGTACGGGTGGCTATGGCTACACCTTC | CASSTGGYGYTF
TRBJ1-2 | many | TRBD1 | TRBV4-1 | TGCGCCAGCAGCCAAGATCAAAGGACAGGGGATCAAGGTTACACCTTC | CASSQDQRTGDQGYTF
TRBJ1-1 | many | TRBD1 | TRBV6-5 | TGTGCCAGCACTCCGGACAGGGACACTGAAGCTTTCTTT | CASTPDRDTEAFF
TRBJ1-6 | few | . | TRBV4-1 | TGCGCCAGCAGCCAAGCGGCGGGGGACGGGGATAGCTCCTATAATTCACCCCTCCACTTT | CASSQAAGDGDSSYNSPLHF